The source of this TCR beta chain is a study of Graves' ophthalmopathy and Graves' hyperthyroidism. RNA transcripts were the template, and TCR beta CDR3 regions were amplified from them. RT-PCR was first run with HTBI primers, then multiplex PCR in a second round. MiXCR was run by TCRdb on the multiplex PCR reads, yielding one entry per CDR3 protein. The table records some 350,000 distinct CDR3 sequences, about 18% of them present only once. CDR1 is SGHKS and CDR2 is YYEKEE in the germline V gene (reference sequence). The CDR3 length is 14 residues. Hyperthyroidism patients were newly diagnosed, under 2 months' duration, aged 18 to 65. Physicians reached a diagnosis by relying on clinical symptoms, serum thyroxine, TRAb, thyroid ultrasound and orbital computed tomography. Findings and caveats of the study: Blood also contained most of the expanded thyroid clonotypes above 0.001 frequency. Using 13 signatures, a model distinguished ophthalmopathy from stable hyperthyroidism, reaching more than 85% sensitivity and approximately 82% specificity.

This clonotype was counted at least ten times. Its antigen is currently unknown. One end of the junction does not line up with germline, which may come from a read error. Sequenced material: peripheral blood. The source is an adult woman with stable Graves' hyperthyroidism. The chain carries TRBV5-5 and TRBJ2-4; D is uncertain. The CDR3 nucleotides read TGTGCCAGCAGCTTGAAGGCGCAAGGCAACATTAAGTACTTC. Translation: CASSLKAQGNIKYF.